This T cell receptor (beta chain) was sequenced during a study of blood T cell repertoires in COVID-19. Study-level information: Both acute and convalescent COVID-19 samples were obtained from the United States, Italy and Spain. From T cells, B-cell-depleted T cells, or PBMCs came the material, which was cDNA or gDNA.

This CDR3 comprises 13 residues. Looked up from germline, CDR1 is SQVTM and CDR2 is ANQGSEA. Deletions cut 6 bases from V and 7 bases from J, with 17 bases between. How the authors handled the data: Amplifying reference gene primers gave estimates of nucleated cell counts. The repertoire was sequenced with immunoSEQ multiplex PCR; TCRdb's copy has only in-frame clones and lacks some. Clone size and V and J calls were adopted from that table, with D and trimming inferred from the DNA. Among over 100,000 clones listed, roughly 82% were seen once. This clonotype was obtained from a man aged 60-69 years with acute or convalescent COVID-19. This rearrangement joins TRBV29-1 to TRBJ2-3; weak D call: TRBD1 (5 bases). Sequencing used peripheral blood. CDR3 sequence: CSVAGALDYTQYF. The CDR3 region has the DNA TGCAGCGTCGCTGGGGCCCTCGACTATACGCAGTATTTT.